These T cell receptor beta chains were read from a single sample in a study of shared clonotypes between healthy human individuals. Clones were sequenced by immunoSEQ multiplex PCR, and TCRdb holds only the in-frame ones, with some missing. Of around 2.5 million clones in the sample, under 95% are singletons; the top ten hold about 0.34%. Sample: naive CD4+ T cells from PBMCs. These receptors all come from a man between 18 and 29 years old in good health. Some clones in this sample may be carry-over from other donors' samples. The CDR3 runs from the conserved cysteine through the conserved F or W. Fields, in order: J gene, clone size, V gene, D gene, CDR3 protein, CDR3 DNA. A D gene is named only where the DNA matches it firmly. Clone size, where shown, is once, few, many, or a class for clones that have expanded.

j_call: TRBJ2-3; clone_size: .; v_call: TRBV28; d_call: .; cdr3_aa: CASNLGDTQYF; cdr3_nt: TGTGCCAGCAACTTGGGAGATACGCAGTATTTT
j_call: TRBJ2-4; clone_size: .; v_call: TRBV2; d_call: TRBD1; cdr3_aa: CASRETGGDIQYF; cdr3_nt: TGTGCCAGCAGAGAGACAGGGGGTGACATTCAGTACTTC
j_call: TRBJ2-7; clone_size: once; v_call: TRBV5-1; d_call: TRBD2; cdr3_aa: CASSLAGEGPYEQYF; cdr3_nt: TGCGCCAGCAGCTTGGCCGGGGAGGGCCCCTACGAGCAGTACTTC
j_call: TRBJ1-2; clone_size: .; v_call: TRBV15; d_call: .; cdr3_aa: CATSRDTGNYGYTF; cdr3_nt: TGTGCCACCAGCAGAGACACAGGGAACTATGGCTACACCTTC
j_call: TRBJ1-5; clone_size: .; v_call: TRBV28; d_call: TRBD1; cdr3_aa: CASSLGQGNQPQHF; cdr3_nt: TGTGCCAGCAGCTTAGGACAGGGTAATCAGCCCCAGCATTTT
j_call: TRBJ2-7; clone_size: once; v_call: TRBV9; d_call: .; cdr3_aa: CASSARDSPSYEQYF; cdr3_nt: TGTGCCAGCAGCGCCCGGGACTCCCCCTCCTACGAGCAGTACTTC
j_call: TRBJ2-1; clone_size: .; v_call: TRBV7-3; d_call: .; cdr3_aa: CASSLPTANNEQFF; cdr3_nt: TGTGCCAGCAGCTTACCGACAGCCAACAATGAGCAGTTCTTC
j_call: TRBJ2-3; clone_size: .; v_call: TRBV27; d_call: TRBD2; cdr3_aa: CASRATSGRRGDTQYF; cdr3_nt: TGTGCCAGCAGGGCCACTAGCGGAAGGAGAGGAGATACGCAGTATTTT
j_call: TRBJ1-1; clone_size: .; v_call: TRBV7-2; d_call: .; cdr3_aa: CASSLGLNEAFF; cdr3_nt: TGTGCCAGCAGCTTGGGGCTGAATGAAGCTTTCTTT
j_call: TRBJ2-5; clone_size: few; v_call: TRBV7-2; d_call: .; cdr3_aa: CASSLKETQYF; cdr3_nt: TGTGCCAGCAGCTTAAAAGAGACCCAGTACTTC
j_call: TRBJ2-7; clone_size: once; v_call: TRBV5-8; d_call: .; cdr3_aa: CASSLQKYEQYF; cdr3_nt: TGTGCCAGCAGCTTGCAAAAGTACGAGCAGTACTTC
j_call: TRBJ2-1; clone_size: .; v_call: TRBV18; d_call: .; cdr3_aa: CASSPNTGSYNEQFF; cdr3_nt: TGTGCCAGCTCACCTAATACCGGGAGCTACAATGAGCAGTTCTTC
j_call: TRBJ2-3; clone_size: .; v_call: TRBV29-1; d_call: .; cdr3_aa: CSVQRGGDSDTQYF; cdr3_nt: TGCAGCGTCCAACGAGGAGGGGATTCAGATACGCAGTATTTT
j_call: TRBJ2-6; clone_size: .; v_call: TRBV18; d_call: .; cdr3_aa: CASSPQLPGANVLTF; cdr3_nt: TGTGCCAGCTCACCCCAGTTACCTGGGGCCAACGTCCTGACTTTC
j_call: TRBJ1-2; clone_size: .; v_call: TRBV5-1; d_call: TRBD1; cdr3_aa: CASSPKDRGDGYTF; cdr3_nt: TGCGCCAGCAGCCCAAAGGACAGGGGCGATGGCTACACCTTC
j_call: TRBJ1-4; clone_size: .; v_call: TRBV6-5; d_call: .; cdr3_aa: CASRPPGGREKLFF; cdr3_nt: TGTGCCAGCAGACCCCCCGGGGGAAGGGAAAAACTGTTTTTT
j_call: TRBJ1-1; clone_size: .; v_call: TRBV7-9; d_call: .; cdr3_aa: CASSLHTEAFF; cdr3_nt: TGTGCCAGCAGTCTCCACACTGAAGCTTTCTTT
j_call: TRBJ2-5; clone_size: .; v_call: TRBV28; d_call: .; cdr3_aa: CASSLSGYQETQYF; cdr3_nt: TGTGCCAGCAGTTTATCAGGGTACCAAGAGACCCAGTACTTC
j_call: TRBJ1-5; clone_size: .; v_call: TRBV28; d_call: .; cdr3_aa: CASSLLRDLGQPQHF; cdr3_nt: TGTGCCAGCAGTTTACTCCGGGACCTCGGGCAGCCCCAGCATTTT
j_call: TRBJ2-3; clone_size: .; v_call: TRBV29-1; d_call: .; cdr3_aa: CSVEATSDFFLW; cdr3_nt: TGCAGCGTTGAAGCCACTTCGGACTTCTTCCTTTGG
j_call: TRBJ2-7; clone_size: .; v_call: TRBV27; d_call: TRBD1; cdr3_aa: CASSFIQGATYEQYF; cdr3_nt: TGTGCCAGCAGTTTTATCCAGGGGGCAACCTACGAGCAGTACTTC
j_call: TRBJ1-2; clone_size: once; v_call: TRBV4-3; d_call: .; cdr3_aa: CASSQVGREDTYGYTF; cdr3_nt: TGCGCCAGCAGCCAAGTAGGCCGGGAAGATACCTATGGCTACACCTTC
j_call: TRBJ2-1; clone_size: .; v_call: TRBV11-2; d_call: .; cdr3_aa: CASSSPPTGFAYNEQFF; cdr3_nt: TGTGCCAGCAGCTCGCCGCCCACAGGGTTTGCTTACAATGAGCAGTTCTTC
j_call: TRBJ2-3; clone_size: .; v_call: TRBV6-1; d_call: TRBD2; cdr3_aa: CASRMTSGSTDTQYF; cdr3_nt: TGTGCCAGCAGAATGACTAGCGGGAGCACAGATACGCAGTATTTT
j_call: TRBJ2-1; clone_size: .; v_call: TRBV7-2; d_call: TRBD2; cdr3_aa: CASSITSGGLYEQFF; cdr3_nt: TGTGCCAGCAGCATAACTAGCGGGGGGCTGTATGAGCAGTTCTTC
j_call: TRBJ1-4; clone_size: .; v_call: TRBV5-1; d_call: .; cdr3_aa: CASSLYSTATNEKLFF; cdr3_nt: TGCGCCAGCAGCTTGTACAGTACTGCAACTAATGAAAAACTGTTTTTT
j_call: TRBJ1-4; clone_size: few; v_call: TRBV6-1; d_call: .; cdr3_aa: CASSAVWEKLFF; cdr3_nt: TGTGCCAGCAGTGCGGTGTGGGAAAAACTGTTTTTT
j_call: TRBJ2-5; clone_size: .; v_call: TRBV7-9; d_call: .; cdr3_aa: CASSKRAGEETQYF; cdr3_nt: TGTGCCAGCAGCAAGCGGGCAGGGGAAGAGACCCAGTACTTC
j_call: TRBJ2-1; clone_size: .; v_call: TRBV2; d_call: .; cdr3_aa: CASRGGGPYNEQFF; cdr3_nt: TGTGCCAGCAGGGGCGGGGGCCCCTACAATGAGCAGTTCTTC
j_call: TRBJ1-1; clone_size: .; v_call: TRBV28; d_call: .; cdr3_aa: CASTLNLAEAFF; cdr3_nt: TGTGCCAGCACCCTAAATCTCGCTGAAGCTTTCTTT
j_call: TRBJ2-3; clone_size: .; v_call: TRBV29-1; d_call: .; cdr3_aa: CSAGGSTDTQYF; cdr3_nt: TGCAGCGCTGGGGGAAGCACAGATACGCAGTATTTT
j_call: TRBJ1-4; clone_size: .; v_call: TRBV6-5; d_call: TRBD1; cdr3_aa: CASSPTGLNEKLFF; cdr3_nt: TGTGCCAGCAGCCCGACAGGGTTAAATGAAAAACTGTTTTTT
j_call: TRBJ1-2; clone_size: .; v_call: TRBV6-5; d_call: TRBD1; cdr3_aa: CASRTGGKDDGYTF; cdr3_nt: TGTGCCAGCAGGACAGGGGGCAAGGATGATGGCTACACCTTC
j_call: TRBJ2-1; clone_size: once; v_call: TRBV15; d_call: .; cdr3_aa: CATSRGVGAGIYNEQFF; cdr3_nt: TGTGCCACCAGCAGAGGCGTGGGGGCGGGGATATACAATGAGCAGTTCTTC
j_call: TRBJ1-1; clone_size: .; v_call: TRBV11-2; d_call: .; cdr3_aa: CASSSQGPHNTEAFF; cdr3_nt: TGTGCCAGCAGCTCTCAGGGCCCGCATAACACTGAAGCTTTCTTT
j_call: TRBJ2-7; clone_size: .; v_call: TRBV6-1; d_call: .; cdr3_aa: CASRDGQGGIYEQYF; cdr3_nt: TGTGCCAGCAGAGACGGACAAGGGGGAATTTACGAGCAGTACTTC
j_call: TRBJ2-3; clone_size: .; v_call: TRBV4-1; d_call: TRBD1; cdr3_aa: CASSQGRGHTDTQYF; cdr3_nt: TGCGCCAGCAGCCAAGGAAGGGGGCACACAGATACGCAGTATTTT
j_call: TRBJ2-7; clone_size: .; v_call: TRBV5-6; d_call: .; cdr3_aa: CASSRQAVDYEQYF; cdr3_nt: TGTGCCAGCAGTCGTCAGGCCGTAGACTACGAGCAGTACTTC
j_call: TRBJ2-7; clone_size: .; v_call: TRBV7-2; d_call: .; cdr3_aa: CASSFPDSYEQYF; cdr3_nt: TGTGCCAGCAGCTTTCCTGACTCCTACGAGCAGTACTTC
j_call: TRBJ2-2; clone_size: few; v_call: TRBV5-6; d_call: .; cdr3_aa: CASSLPAGELFF; cdr3_nt: TGTGCCAGCAGCCTGCCCGCCGGGGAGCTGTTTTTT
j_call: TRBJ2-5; clone_size: .; v_call: TRBV11-2; d_call: .; cdr3_aa: CASSLVGSQETQYF; cdr3_nt: TGTGCCAGCAGCTTAGTGGGCAGCCAAGAGACCCAGTACTTC
j_call: TRBJ1-1; clone_size: .; v_call: TRBV7-2; d_call: .; cdr3_aa: CASSLAGRTTNTEAFF; cdr3_nt: TGTGCCAGCAGCTTAGCCGGCAGGACAACGAACACTGAAGCTTTCTTT
j_call: TRBJ2-3; clone_size: .; v_call: TRBV9; d_call: .; cdr3_aa: CASSIGPAEDTQYF; cdr3_nt: TGTGCCAGCAGCATCGGGCCGGCGGAAGATACGCAGTATTTT
j_call: TRBJ2-7; clone_size: .; v_call: TRBV5-1; d_call: TRBD2; cdr3_aa: CASSHRSGSGNEQYF; cdr3_nt: TGCGCCAGCAGCCATCGTAGCGGGTCAGGTAACGAGCAGTACTTC
j_call: TRBJ1-1; clone_size: .; v_call: TRBV30; d_call: .; cdr3_aa: CAWGPRIANTEAFF; cdr3_nt: TGTGCCTGGGGCCCTAGGATTGCGAACACTGAAGCTTTCTTT